The 8 T cell receptor beta chains below come from one sample, sequenced in a study of blood T cell repertoires in COVID-19. The assay was immunoSEQ multiplex PCR, and TCRdb's table has in-frame clones only and misses some. The data hold fewer than 150,000 clones, with about nine tenths observed a single time. The sequencing input was peripheral blood. Source of these receptors: a man between 65 and 85 years old who had recovered from COVID-19.

This clone is a singleton in its sample. The chain couples TRBV7-2 to TRBJ1-3; D uncertain. Germline lookup yields CDR1 SGHTA and CDR2 FQGNSA. V lost 5 bases to trimming and J lost 4 bases, with 15 bases between them. This CDR3 has 15 residues. CDR3 in amino acids: CASSPEAIQGNTIYF. CDR3 sequence (DNA): TGTGCCAGCAGCCCAGAAGCGATTCAGGGAAACACCATATATTTT.

This chain connects TRBV6-2 or TRBV6-3 to TRBJ2-1; D perhaps matches TRBD1 (5 bases). This CDR3 is built from 15 residues. The V end lost 4 bases, the J end lost 0 bases, and 10 bases lay between the germline ends. CDR1 is MNHEY and CDR2 is SVGEGT in the germline V gene. Here the CDR3 reads CASSLGDISYNEQFF. Written as DNA, the CDR3 is TGTGCCAGCAGTTTAGGGGATATCTCCTACAATGAGCAGTTCTTC.

The chain recombines TRBV5-1 with TRBJ2-5; D is possibly TRBD2 (5 bases). Per the germline V gene, CDR1 is SGHRS and CDR2 is YFSETQ. The CDR3 has 15 residues. Trimming left V 0 bases short and J 5 bases short, with 14 bases between. The CDR3 is CASSLGSAWRETQYF. CDR3 sequence (DNA): TGCGCCAGCAGCTTGGGGTCAGCTTGGAGGGAGACCCAGTACTTC.

The V call is TRBV6-5, the J call TRBJ1-5; D gene ambiguous. This CDR3 is 14 amino acids long. Between the trimmed V and J ends, which lost 7 bases and 1 base, there was a span of 11 bases. Per the germline V gene, CDR1 is MNHEY and CDR2 is SVGAGI. In DNA, the CDR3 is TGTGCCAGCAACGACCTACAGAGCAATCAGCCCCAGCATTTT. Residues: CASNDLQSNQPQHF.

The rearrangement joins TRBV2 to TRBJ1-1; weak D call: TRBD1 (5 bases). This CDR3 comprises 14 residues. Trimming took 3 bases from V and 6 from J, leaving 14 bases between them. The germline V gene has CDR1 SNHLY and CDR2 FYNNEI. The CDR3 loop is CASSDFQGSSEAFF. The CDR3 bases are TGTGCCAGCAGTGATTTCCAGGGAAGCTCTGAAGCTTTCTTT. The complete variable domain, with remaining parts taken from reference TRBV2 and TRBJ1-1, reads EPEVTQTPSHQVTQMGQEVILRCVPISNHLYFYWYRQILGQKVEFLVSFYNNEISEKSEIFDDQFSVERPDGSNFTLKIRSTKLEDSAMYFCASSDFQGSSEAFFGQGTRLTVV.

The rearrangement uses TRBV7-3 and TRBJ2-1; TRBD2 might be the D (5 bases). CDR1 and CDR2 from the germline V gene are SGHTA and FQGTGA. The CDR3 sequence is 15 residues long. V lost 0 bases and J lost 0, with 6 bases in between. The CDR3 DNA follows: TGTGCCAGCAGCTTAACTAGCGTCTCCTACAATGAGCAGTTCTTC. Protein sequence: CASSLTSVSYNEQFF.

The rearrangement joins TRBV19 to TRBJ2-7; 8 nucleotides align to TRBD2. With V trimmed by 5 bases and J by 7 bases, 22 bases remained unmatched. Germline V CDR1 and CDR2: LNHDA, SQIVND (reference sequence). The CDR3 is made up of 18 amino acids. The chain's CDR3 is CASSSGSDPSGGPREQYF. In DNA, the CDR3 is TGTGCCAGTAGTTCTGGGTCAGACCCCAGCGGGGGACCACGAGAGCAGTACTTC.

The CDR3 loop reads CASSPGRGQYQETQYF. The CDR3 DNA reads TGTGCCAGCTCACCGGGCAGGGGGCAGTACCAAGAGACCCAGTACTTC. The V gene is TRBV18, the J gene TRBJ2-5; the match to TRBD1 covers 8 bases. CDR3 length: 16 amino acids. V lost 3 bases, J lost 0 bases, and 6 bases stayed unmatched. Germline CDR1 KGHSH, CDR2 LQKENI.